The text below deals with one T cell receptor beta chain. Other DNA sequences in this sample translate to the same CDR3. Looked up from germline, CDR1 is LGHDT and CDR2 is YNNKEL (reference sequence). The CDR3 spans 14 residues. The V end was cut by 0 bases, the J end by 2 bases, with 7 bases between. These data come from a study of blood T cell repertoires in COVID-19. Only in-frame clones appear in the TCRdb table, and some are missing; sequencing was by immunoSEQ multiplex PCR. The profile shows approximately 300,000 clones, 80% to 90% of them singletons. This chain links TRBV3-1 (or the pseudogene TRBV3-2) with TRBJ1-2, with D maybe TRBD1 (5 bases). The TCR originated in a young woman who had recovered from COVID-19. The sequenced material came from PBMCs or T cells enriched from blood (not recorded which). This CDR3 is CASSQDPGNYGYTF. The CDR3 region has the DNA TGTGCCAGCAGCCAAGATCCAGGGAACTATGGCTACACCTTC.